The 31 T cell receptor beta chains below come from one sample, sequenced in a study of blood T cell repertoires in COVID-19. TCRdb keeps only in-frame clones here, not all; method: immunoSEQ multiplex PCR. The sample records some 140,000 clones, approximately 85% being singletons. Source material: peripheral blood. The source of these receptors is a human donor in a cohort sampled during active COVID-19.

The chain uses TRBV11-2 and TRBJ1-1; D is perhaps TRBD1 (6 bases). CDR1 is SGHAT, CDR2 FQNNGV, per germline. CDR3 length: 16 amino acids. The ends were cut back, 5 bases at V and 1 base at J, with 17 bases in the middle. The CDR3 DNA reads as TGTGCCAGCAGCGCCTCTGGGGGGGCGAAGAACACTGAAGCTTTCTTT. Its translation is CASSASGGAKNTEAFF. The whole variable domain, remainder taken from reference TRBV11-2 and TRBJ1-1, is EAGVAQSPRYKIIEKRQSVAFWCNPISGHATLYWYQQILGQGPKLLIQFQNNGVVDDSQLPKDRFSAERLKGVDSTLKIQPAKLEDSAVYLCASSASGGAKNTEAFFGQGTRLTVV.

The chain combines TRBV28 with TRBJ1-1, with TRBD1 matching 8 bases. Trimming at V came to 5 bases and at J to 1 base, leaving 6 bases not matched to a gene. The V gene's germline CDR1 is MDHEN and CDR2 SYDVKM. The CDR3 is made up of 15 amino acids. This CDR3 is CASSRNRGRNTEAFF. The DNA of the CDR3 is TGTGCCAGCAGTCGCAACAGGGGGAGGAACACTGAAGCTTTCTTT.

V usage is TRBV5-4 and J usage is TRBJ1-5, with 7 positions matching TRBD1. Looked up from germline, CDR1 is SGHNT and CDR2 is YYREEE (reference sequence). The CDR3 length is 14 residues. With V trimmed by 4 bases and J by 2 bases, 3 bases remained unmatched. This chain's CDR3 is CASSTGQGNQPQHF. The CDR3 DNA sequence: TGTGCCAGCAGCACCGGACAGGGCAATCAGCCCCAGCATTTT.

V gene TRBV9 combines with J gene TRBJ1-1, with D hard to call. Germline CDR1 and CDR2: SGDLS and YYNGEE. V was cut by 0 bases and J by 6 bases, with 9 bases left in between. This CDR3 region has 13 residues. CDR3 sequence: CASSVVNRAEAFF. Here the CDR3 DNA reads TGTGCCAGCAGCGTAGTAAATCGGGCTGAAGCTTTCTTT. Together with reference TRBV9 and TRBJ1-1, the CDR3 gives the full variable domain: DSGVTQTPKHLITATGQRVTLRCSPRSGDLSVYWYQQSLDQGLQFLIQYYNGEERAKGNILERFSAQQFPDLHSELNLSSLELGDSALYFCASSVVNRAEAFFGQGTRLTVV.

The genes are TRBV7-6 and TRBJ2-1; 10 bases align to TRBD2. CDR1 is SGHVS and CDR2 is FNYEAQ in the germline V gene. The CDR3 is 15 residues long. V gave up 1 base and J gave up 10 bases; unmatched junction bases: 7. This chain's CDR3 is CASSLVAGGGGEQFF. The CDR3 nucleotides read TGTGCCAGCAGCTTAGTAGCGGGAGGAGGGGGAGAGCAGTTCTTC.

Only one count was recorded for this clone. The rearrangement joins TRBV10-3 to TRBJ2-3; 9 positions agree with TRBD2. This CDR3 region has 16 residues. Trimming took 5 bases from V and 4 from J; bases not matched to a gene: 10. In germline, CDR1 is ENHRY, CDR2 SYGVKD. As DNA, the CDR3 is TGTGCCATCAGTCGCGGGGGGGGGAGTTCGGCAGATACGCAGTATTTT. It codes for CAISRGGGSSADTQYF.

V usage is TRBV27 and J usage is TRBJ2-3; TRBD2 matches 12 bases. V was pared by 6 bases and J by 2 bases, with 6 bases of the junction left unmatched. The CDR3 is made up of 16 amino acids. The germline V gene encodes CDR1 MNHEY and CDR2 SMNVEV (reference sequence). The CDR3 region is CASRSSGRAYTDTQYF. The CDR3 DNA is TGTGCCAGCAGATCTAGCGGGAGGGCCTACACAGATACGCAGTATTTT.

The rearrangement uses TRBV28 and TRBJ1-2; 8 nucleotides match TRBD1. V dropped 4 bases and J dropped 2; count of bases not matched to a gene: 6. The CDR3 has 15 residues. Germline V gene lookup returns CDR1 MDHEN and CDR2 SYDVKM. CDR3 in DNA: TGTGCCAGCAGTTCTCCAGGGGGCCCGAACTATGGCTACACCTTC. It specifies CASSSPGGPNYGYTF.

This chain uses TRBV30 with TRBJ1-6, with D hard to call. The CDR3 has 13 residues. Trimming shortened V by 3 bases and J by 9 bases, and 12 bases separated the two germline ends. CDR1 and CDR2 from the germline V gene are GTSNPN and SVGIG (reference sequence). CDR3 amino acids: CAWRFPPGSPLHF. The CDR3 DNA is TGTGCCTGGAGGTTCCCCCCAGGTTCACCCCTCCACTTT. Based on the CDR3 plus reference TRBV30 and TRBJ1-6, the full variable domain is SQTIHQWPATLVQPVGSPLSLECTVEGTSNPNLYWYRQAAGRGLQLLFYSVGIGQISSEVPQNLSASRPQDRQFILSSKKLLLSDSGFYLCAWRFPPGSPLHFGNGTRLTVT.

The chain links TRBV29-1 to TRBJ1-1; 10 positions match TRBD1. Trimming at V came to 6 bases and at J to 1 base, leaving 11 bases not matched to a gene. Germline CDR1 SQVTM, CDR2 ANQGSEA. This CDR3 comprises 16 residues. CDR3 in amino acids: CSVPTGTGVQNTEAFF. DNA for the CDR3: TGCAGCGTCCCCACCGGGACAGGGGTCCAGAACACTGAAGCTTTCTTT.

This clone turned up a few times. The CDR3 DNA reads as TGTGCCAGCAGTTACGTGGAGAGCGACGAGCAGTACTTC. Its protein is CASSYVESDEQYF. The chain employs TRBV27 and TRBJ2-7; no reliable D call. CDR3 length equals 13 residues. Trimming cost V 4 bases and J 5 bases, with 12 bases left between them. Germline V gene lookup returns CDR1 MNHEY and CDR2 SMNVEV (reference sequence).

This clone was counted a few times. This CDR3 is CASSREGGRGSEAFF. In DNA form, the CDR3 reads TGTGCCAGCAGTCGAGAGGGTGGTCGAGGGTCCGAAGCTTTCTTT. The chain has TRBV6-5 and TRBJ1-1; D gene ambiguous. Trimming shortened V by 5 bases and J by 8 bases, and 21 bases separated the two germline ends. The CDR3 covers 15 residues. Germline values: CDR1 MNHEY, CDR2 SVGAGI.

The CDR3 sequence is CASSGGSGSDSYNEQFF. CDR3 in DNA: TGTGCCAGCAGCGGGGGAAGCGGGAGTGATTCCTACAATGAGCAGTTCTTC. This sequence joins TRBV5-4 and TRBJ2-1, with 8 bases lining up with TRBD2. Germline values: CDR1 SGHNT, CDR2 YYREEE (reference sequence). The CDR3 totals 17 residues. The J segment lost 1 base and the V segment lost 4 bases, leaving 10 bases of the junction unmatched. Based on the CDR3 plus reference TRBV5-4 and TRBJ2-1, the full variable domain is ETGVTQSPTHLIKTRGQQVTLRCSSQSGHNTVSWYQQALGQGPQFIFQYYREEENGRGNFPPRFSGLQFPNYSSELNVNALELDDSALYLCASSGGSGSDSYNEQFFGPGTRLTVL.

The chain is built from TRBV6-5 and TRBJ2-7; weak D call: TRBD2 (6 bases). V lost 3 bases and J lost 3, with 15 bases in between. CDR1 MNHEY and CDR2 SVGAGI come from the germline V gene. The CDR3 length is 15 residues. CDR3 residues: CASSYSGGVDYEQYF. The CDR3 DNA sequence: TGTGCCAGCAGTTATAGCGGTGGGGTGGACTACGAGCAGTACTTC.

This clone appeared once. The CDR3 nucleotides are TGTGCCAGCAGCGCCCAGGACTTAGGGGAGCTGTTTTTT. It specifies CASSAQDLGELFF. V is TRBV5-4 and J is TRBJ2-2; D is perhaps TRBD2 (5 bases). The CDR3 loop spans 13 amino acids. Germline V lookup: CDR1 SGHNT, CDR2 YYREEE (reference sequence). Trimming removed 4 bases from V and 8 bases from J, with 12 bases in between.

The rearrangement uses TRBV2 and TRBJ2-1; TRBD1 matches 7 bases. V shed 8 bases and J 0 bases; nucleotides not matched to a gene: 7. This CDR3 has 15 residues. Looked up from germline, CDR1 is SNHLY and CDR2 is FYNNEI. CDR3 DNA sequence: TGTGCCAGCTTTTCGGGACAGAACTCCTACAATGAGCAGTTCTTC. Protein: CASFSGQNSYNEQFF.

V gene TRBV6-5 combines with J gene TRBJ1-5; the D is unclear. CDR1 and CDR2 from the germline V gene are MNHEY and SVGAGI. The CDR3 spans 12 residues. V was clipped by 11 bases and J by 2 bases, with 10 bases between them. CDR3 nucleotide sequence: TGTGCCCAAGGCCGGGGCAATCAGCCCCAGCATTTT. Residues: CAQGRGNQPQHF.

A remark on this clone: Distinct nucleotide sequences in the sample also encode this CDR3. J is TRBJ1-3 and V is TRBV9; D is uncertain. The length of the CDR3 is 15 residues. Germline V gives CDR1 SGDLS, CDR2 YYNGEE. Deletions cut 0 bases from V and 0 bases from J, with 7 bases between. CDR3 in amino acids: CASSVGGVSGNTIYF. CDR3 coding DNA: TGTGCCAGCAGCGTAGGGGGAGTCTCTGGAAACACCATATATTTT. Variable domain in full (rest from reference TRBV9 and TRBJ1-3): DSGVTQTPKHLITATGQRVTLRCSPRSGDLSVYWYQQSLDQGLQFLIQYYNGEERAKGNILERFSAQQFPDLHSELNLSSLELGDSALYFCASSVGGVSGNTIYFGEGSWLTVV.

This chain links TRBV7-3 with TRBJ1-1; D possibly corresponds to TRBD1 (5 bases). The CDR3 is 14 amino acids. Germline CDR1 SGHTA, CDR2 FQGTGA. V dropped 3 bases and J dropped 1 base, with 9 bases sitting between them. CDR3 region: CASSFLGGNTEAFF. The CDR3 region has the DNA TGTGCCAGCAGCTTTTTGGGGGGGAACACTGAAGCTTTCTTT.

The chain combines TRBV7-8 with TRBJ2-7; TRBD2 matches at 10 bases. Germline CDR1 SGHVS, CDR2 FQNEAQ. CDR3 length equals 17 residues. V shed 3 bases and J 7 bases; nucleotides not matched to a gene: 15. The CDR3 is CASSFKPSGGVSREQYF. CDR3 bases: TGTGCCAGCAGCTTCAAACCTAGCGGGGGAGTAAGTAGAGAGCAGTACTTC. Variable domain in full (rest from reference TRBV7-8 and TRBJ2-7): GAGVSQSPRYKVAKRGQDVALRCDPISGHVSLFWYQQALGQGPEFLTYFQNEAQLDKSGLPSDRFFAERPEGSVSTLKIQRTQQEDSAVYLCASSFKPSGGVSREQYFGPGTRLTVT.

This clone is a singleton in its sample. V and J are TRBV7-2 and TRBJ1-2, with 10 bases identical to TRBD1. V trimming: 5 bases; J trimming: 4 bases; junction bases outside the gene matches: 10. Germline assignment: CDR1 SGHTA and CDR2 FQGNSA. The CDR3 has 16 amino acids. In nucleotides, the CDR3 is TGTGCCAGCAGCCTCGGACAGGGGGTGGGCCCCTATGGCTACACCTTC. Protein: CASSLGQGVGPYGYTF.

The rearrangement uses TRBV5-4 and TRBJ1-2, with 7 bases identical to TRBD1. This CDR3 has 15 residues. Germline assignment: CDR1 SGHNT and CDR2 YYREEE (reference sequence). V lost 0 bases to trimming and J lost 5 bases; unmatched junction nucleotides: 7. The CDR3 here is CASSLAGQDRYGYTF. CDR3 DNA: TGTGCCAGCAGCTTGGCCGGACAGGATAGGTATGGCTACACCTTC.

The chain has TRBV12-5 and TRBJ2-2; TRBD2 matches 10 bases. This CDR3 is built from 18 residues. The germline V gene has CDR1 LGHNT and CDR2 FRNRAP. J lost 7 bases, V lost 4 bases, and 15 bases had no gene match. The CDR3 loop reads CASGSSNLAGVFDGELFF. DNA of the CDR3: TGTGCTAGTGGTTCCTCGAATCTAGCGGGAGTGTTTGACGGGGAGCTGTTTTTT.

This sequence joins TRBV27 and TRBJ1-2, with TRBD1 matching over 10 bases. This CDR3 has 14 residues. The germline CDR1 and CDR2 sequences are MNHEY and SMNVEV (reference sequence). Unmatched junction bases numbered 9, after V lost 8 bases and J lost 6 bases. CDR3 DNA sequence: TGTGCCAGCGCCTTCAGACAGGGGGCAGATGGCTACACCTTC. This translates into CASAFRQGADGYTF.

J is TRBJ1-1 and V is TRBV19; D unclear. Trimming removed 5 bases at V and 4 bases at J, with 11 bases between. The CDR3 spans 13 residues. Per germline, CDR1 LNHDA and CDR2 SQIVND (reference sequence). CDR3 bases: TGTGCCAGTAGTGACCCACAGAGCACTGAAGCTTTCTTT. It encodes CASSDPQSTEAFF.

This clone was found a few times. CDR3 protein: CAISENGENEKLFF. The CDR3 bases are TGTGCCATCAGTGAAAACGGAGAGAATGAAAAACTGTTTTTT. J is TRBJ1-4 and V is TRBV10-3; unclear D gene. This CDR3 is built from 14 residues. The V end was cut by 3 bases, the J end by 5 bases, with 10 bases between. Per germline, CDR1 ENHRY and CDR2 SYGVKD.

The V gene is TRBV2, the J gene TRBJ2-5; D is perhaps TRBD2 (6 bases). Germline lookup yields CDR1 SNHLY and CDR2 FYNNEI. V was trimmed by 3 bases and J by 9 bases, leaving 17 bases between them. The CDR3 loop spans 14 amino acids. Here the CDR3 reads CASSDRRRDSPQYF. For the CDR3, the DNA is TGTGCCAGCAGTGATCGACGACGGGACTCACCCCAGTACTTC.

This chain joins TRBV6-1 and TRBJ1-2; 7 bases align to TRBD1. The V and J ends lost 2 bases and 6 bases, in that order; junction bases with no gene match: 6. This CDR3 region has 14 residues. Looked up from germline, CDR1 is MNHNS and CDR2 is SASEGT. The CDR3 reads CASSERQGSDGYTF. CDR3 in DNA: TGTGCCAGCAGTGAAAGACAGGGATCGGATGGCTACACCTTC.

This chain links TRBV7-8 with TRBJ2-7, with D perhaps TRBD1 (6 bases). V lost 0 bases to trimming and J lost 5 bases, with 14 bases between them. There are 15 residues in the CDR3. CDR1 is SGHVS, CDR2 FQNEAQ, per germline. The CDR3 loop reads CASSLAVPRTDEQYF. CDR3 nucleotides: TGTGCCAGCAGCTTAGCGGTTCCGAGGACAGACGAGCAGTACTTC.

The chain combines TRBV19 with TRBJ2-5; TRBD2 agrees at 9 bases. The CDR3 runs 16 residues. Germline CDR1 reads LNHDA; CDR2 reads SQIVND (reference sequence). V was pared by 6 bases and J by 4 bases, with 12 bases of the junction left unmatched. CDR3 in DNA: TGTGCCAGTAGCCCACGGGGCGGGACTAGCAGAGAGACCCAGTACTTC. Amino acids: CASSPRGGTSRETQYF.

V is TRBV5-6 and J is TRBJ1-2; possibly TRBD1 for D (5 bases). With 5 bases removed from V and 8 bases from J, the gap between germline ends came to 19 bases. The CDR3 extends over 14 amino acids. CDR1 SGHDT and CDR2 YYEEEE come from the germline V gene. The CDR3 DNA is TGTGCCAGCAGGGGGGGACGGAGAAACAGGGGCTACACCTTC. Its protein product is CASRGGRRNRGYTF.